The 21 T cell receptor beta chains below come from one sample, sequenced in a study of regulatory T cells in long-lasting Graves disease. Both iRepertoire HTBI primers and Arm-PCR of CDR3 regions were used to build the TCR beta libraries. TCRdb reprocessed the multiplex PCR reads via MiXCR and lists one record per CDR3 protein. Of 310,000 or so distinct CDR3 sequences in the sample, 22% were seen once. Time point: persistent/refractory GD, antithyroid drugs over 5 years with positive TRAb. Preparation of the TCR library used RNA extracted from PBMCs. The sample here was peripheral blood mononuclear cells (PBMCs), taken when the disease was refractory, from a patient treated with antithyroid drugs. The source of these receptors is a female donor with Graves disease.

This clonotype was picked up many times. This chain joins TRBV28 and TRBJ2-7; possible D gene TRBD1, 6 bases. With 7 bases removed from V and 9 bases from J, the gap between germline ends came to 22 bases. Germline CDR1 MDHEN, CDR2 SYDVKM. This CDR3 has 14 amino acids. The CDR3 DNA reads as TGTGCCAGCACTTTGGACAGAATGAGGGGTGGGCAGTACTTC. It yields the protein CASTLDRMRGGQYF.

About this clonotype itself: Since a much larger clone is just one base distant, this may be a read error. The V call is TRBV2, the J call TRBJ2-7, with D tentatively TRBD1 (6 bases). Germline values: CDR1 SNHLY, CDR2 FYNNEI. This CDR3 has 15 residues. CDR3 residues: CASILTGLPPYVQYF. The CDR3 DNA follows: TGTGCCAGCATTTTGACAGGTTTGCCCCCCTACGTGCAGTACTTC.

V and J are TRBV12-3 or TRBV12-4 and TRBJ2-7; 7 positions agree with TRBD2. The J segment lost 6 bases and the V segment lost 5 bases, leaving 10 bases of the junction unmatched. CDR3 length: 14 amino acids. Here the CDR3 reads CASSKAGSAGEQYF. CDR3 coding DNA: TGTGCCAGCAGTAAAGCGGGATCCGCTGGCGAGCAGTACTTC.

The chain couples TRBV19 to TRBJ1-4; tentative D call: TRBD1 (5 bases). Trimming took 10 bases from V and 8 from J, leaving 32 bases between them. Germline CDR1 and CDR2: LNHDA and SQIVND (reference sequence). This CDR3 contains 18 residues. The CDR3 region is CATKWEGTNSKWDEKLFF. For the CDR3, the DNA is TGTGCCACCAAGTGGGAGGGAACGAACAGTAAATGGGACGAAAAACTGTTTTTT. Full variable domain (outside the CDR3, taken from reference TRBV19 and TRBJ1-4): DGGITQSPKYLFRKEGQNVTLSCEQNLNHDAMYWYRQDPGQGLRLIYYSQIVNDFQKGDIAEGYSVSREKKESFPLTVTSAQKNPTAFYLCATKWEGTNSKWDEKLFFGSGTQLSVL.

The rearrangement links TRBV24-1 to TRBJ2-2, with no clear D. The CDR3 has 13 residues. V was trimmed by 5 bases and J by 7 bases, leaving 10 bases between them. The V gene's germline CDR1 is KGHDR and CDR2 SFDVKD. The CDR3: CATSAAISGELFF. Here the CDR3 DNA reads TGTGCCACCAGTGCGGCTATAAGCGGGGAGCTGTTTTTT.

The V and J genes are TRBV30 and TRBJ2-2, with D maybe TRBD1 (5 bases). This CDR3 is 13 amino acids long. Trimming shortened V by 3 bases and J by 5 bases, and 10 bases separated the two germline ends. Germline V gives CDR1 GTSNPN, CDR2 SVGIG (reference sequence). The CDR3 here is CAWRTVNTGELFF. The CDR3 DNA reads TGTGCCTGGAGGACAGTGAATACCGGGGAGCTGTTTTTT. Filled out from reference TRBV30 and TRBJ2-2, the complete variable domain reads SQTIHQWPATLVQPVGSPLSLECTVEGTSNPNLYWYRQAAGRGLQLLFYSVGIGQISSEVPQNLSASRPQDRQFILSSKKLLLSDSGFYLCAWRTVNTGELFFGEGSRLTVL.

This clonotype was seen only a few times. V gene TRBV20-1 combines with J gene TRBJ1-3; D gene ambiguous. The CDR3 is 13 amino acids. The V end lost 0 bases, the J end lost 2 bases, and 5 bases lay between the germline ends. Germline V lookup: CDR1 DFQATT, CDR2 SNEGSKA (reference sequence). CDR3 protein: CSARDLAGNTIYF. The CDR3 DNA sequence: TGCAGTGCTAGAGATTTAGCTGGAAACACCATATATTTT.

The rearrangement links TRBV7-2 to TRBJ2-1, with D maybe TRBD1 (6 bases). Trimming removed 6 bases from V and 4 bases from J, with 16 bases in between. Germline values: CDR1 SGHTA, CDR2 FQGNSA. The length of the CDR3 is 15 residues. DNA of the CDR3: TGTGCCAGCAGTAGACAGGACTCCCTATACAATGAGCAGTTCTTC. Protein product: CASSRQDSLYNEQFF.

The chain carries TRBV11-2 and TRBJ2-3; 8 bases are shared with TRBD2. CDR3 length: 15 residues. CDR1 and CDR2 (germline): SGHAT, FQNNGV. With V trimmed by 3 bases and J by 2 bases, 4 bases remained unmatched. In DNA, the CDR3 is TGTGCCAGCAGCTTTAGCGGGACCTACACAGATACGCAGTATTTT. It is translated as CASSFSGTYTDTQYF.

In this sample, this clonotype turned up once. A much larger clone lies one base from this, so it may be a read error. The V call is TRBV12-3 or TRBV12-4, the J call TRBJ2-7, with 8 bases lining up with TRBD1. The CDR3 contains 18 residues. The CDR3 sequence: CVSSLVVFGDRPTYEQYF. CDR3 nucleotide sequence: TGTGTCAGCAGTTTGGTAGTGTTTGGGGACAGGCCGACCTACGAGCAGTACTTC.

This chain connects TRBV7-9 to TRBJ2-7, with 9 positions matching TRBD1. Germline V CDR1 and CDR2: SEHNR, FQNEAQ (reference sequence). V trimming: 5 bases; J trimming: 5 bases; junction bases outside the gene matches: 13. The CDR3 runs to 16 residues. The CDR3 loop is CASSPSLDRGDDEQYF. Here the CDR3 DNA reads TGTGCCAGCAGCCCATCCCTCGACAGGGGGGACGACGAGCAGTACTTC.

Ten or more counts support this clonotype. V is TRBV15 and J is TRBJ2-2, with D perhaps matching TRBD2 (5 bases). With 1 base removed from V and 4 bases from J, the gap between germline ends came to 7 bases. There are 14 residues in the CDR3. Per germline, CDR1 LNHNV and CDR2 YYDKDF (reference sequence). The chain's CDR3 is CATSRGGSTGELFF. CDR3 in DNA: TGTGCCACCAGCAGAGGAGGGTCCACCGGGGAGCTGTTTTTT.

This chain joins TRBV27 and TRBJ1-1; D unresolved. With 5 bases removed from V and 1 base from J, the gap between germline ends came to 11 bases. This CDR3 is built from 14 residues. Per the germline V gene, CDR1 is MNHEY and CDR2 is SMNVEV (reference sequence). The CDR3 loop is CASSPVVANTEAFF. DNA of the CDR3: TGTGCCAGCAGTCCTGTTGTGGCGAACACTGAAGCTTTCTTT.

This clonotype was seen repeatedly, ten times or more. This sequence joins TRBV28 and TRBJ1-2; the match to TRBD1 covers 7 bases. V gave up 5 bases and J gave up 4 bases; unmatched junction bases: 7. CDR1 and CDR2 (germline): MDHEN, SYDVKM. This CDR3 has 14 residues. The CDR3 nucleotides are TGTGCCAGCAGTCACGGGGACAGTATCTATGGCTACACCTTC. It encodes CASSHGDSIYGYTF.

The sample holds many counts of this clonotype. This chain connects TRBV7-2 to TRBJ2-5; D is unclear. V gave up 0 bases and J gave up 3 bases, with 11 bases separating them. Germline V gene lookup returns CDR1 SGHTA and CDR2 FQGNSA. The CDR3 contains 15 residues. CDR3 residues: CASSLAQRTEETQYF. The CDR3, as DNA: TGTGCCAGCAGCTTAGCGCAAAGGACGGAAGAGACCCAGTACTTC.

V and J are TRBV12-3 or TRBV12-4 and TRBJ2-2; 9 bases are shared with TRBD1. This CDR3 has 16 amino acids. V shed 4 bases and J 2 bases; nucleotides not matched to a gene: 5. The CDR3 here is CASSSGQGPNTGELFF. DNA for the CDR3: TGTGCCAGCAGTTCGGGACAGGGACCAAACACCGGGGAGCTGTTTTTT.

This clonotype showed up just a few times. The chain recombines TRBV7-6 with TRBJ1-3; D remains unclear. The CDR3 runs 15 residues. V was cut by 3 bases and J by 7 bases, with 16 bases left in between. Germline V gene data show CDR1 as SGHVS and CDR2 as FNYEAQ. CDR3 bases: TGTGCCAGCAGCTTGGGCCTTCTGACTGCCAACACCATATATTTT. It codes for CASSLGLLTANTIYF.

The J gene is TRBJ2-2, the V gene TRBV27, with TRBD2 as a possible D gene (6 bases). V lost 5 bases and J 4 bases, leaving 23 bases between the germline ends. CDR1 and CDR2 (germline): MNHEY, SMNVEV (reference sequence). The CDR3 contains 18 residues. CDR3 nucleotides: TGTGCCAGCAGTCCAACCGTGGTACCGGGACTTCCCACCGGGGAGCTGTTTTTT. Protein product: CASSPTVVPGLPTGELFF.

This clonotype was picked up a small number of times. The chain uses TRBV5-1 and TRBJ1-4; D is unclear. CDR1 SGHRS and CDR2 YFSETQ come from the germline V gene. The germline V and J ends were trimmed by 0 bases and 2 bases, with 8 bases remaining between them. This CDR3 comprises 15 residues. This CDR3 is CASSLAGGTNEKLFF. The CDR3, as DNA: TGCGCCAGCAGCTTGGCTGGTGGCACTAATGAAAAACTGTTTTTT.

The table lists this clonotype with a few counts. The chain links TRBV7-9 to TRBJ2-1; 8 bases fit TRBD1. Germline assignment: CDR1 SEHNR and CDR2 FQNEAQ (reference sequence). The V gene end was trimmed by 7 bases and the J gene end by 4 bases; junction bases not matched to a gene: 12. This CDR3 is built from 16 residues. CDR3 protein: CASNPSTDRAYNEQFF. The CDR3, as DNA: TGTGCCAGCAACCCGTCAACGGACAGGGCGTACAATGAGCAGTTCTTC.

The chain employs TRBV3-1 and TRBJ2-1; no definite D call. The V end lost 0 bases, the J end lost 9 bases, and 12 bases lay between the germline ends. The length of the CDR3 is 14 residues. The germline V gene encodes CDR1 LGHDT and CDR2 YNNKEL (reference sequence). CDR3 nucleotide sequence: TGTGCCAGCAGCCAAGATTGGGGTGAGGTTGAGCAGTTCTTC. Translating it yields CASSQDWGEVEQFF.